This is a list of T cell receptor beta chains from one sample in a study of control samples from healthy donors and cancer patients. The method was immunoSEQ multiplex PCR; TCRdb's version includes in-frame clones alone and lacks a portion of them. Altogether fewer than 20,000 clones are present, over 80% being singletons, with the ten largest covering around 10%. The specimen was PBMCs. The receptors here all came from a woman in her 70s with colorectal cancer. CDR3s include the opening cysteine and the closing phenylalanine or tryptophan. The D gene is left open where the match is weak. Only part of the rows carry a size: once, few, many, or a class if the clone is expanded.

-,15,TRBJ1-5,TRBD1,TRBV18,TGTGCCAGCTCGCCAGGGACAGGGGGGAATCAGCCCCAGCATTTT,CASSPGTGGNQPQHF
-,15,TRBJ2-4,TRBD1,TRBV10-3,TGTGCCATCAGTGACACGACAGGGGATCGCTACATTCAGTACTTC,CAISDTTGDRYIQYF
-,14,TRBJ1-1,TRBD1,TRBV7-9,TGTGCCAGCAGCACCACTGACAGGGCCACTGAAGCTTTCTTT,CASSTTDRATEAFF
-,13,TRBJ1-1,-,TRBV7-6,TGTGCCAGCAGCCACAGGGCGGACACTGAAGCTTTCTTT,CASSHRADTEAFF
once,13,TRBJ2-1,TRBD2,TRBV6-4,TGTGCCAGCAGTGACAGTTTAGCGGGAGGGCAGTTCTTC,CASSDSLAGGQFF
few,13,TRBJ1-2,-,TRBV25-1,TGTGCCAGCAGTCCCGGGACAAACTATGGCTACACCTTC,CASSPGTNYGYTF
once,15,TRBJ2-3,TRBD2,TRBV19,TGTGCCAGTAGTATAACTAGCGGGAGCTCTGATACGCAGTATTTT,CASSITSGSSDTQYF
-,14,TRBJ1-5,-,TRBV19,TGTGCCAGTAGTATCCGACAGAAGAATCAGCCCCAGCATTTT,CASSIRQKNQPQHF
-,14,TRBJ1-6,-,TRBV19,TGTGCCAGTAGTTCGATCGGTAGGAATTCACCCCTCCACTTT,CASSSIGRNSPLHF
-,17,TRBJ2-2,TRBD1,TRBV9,TGTGCCAGCAGCTTGCATCCGGGACAGGCTAACACCGGGGAGCTGTTTTTT,CASSLHPGQANTGELFF
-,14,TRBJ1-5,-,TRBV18,TGTGCCAGCTCACCAATCCCTACAAATCAGCCCCAGCATTTT,CASSPIPTNQPQHF
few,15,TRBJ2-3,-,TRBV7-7,TGTGCTAGCAGCCCGGGCAGGGTTTGGACAGATACGCAGTATTTT,CASSPGRVWTDTQYF
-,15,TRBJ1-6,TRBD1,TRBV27,TGTGCCAGCAGTTCCGGGACAGGATGGGGTTCACCCCTCCACTTT,CASSSGTGWGSPLHF
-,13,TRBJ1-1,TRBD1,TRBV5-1,TGCGCCAGCAGCACTACAGGGGGCACTGAAGCTTTCTTT,CASSTTGGTEAFF
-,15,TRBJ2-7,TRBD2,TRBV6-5,TGTGCCAGCAGTTACTCGACTAGCGGGAGGTACGAGCAGTACTTC,CASSYSTSGRYEQYF
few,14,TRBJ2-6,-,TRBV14,TGTGCCAGCAGCCCCCTCGGAGGGGCCAACGTCCTGACTTTC,CASSPLGGANVLTF
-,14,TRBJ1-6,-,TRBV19,TGTGCCAGTAGTATAGAACCGGACTTAACACCCCTCCACTTT,CASSIEPDLTPLHF
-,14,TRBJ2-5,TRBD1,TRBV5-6,TGTGCCAGCAGCTATTGGACAGGGACAGAGACCCAGTACTTC,CASSYWTGTETQYF
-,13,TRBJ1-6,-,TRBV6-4,TGTGCCAGCAGAAGGGACTTCAATTCACCCCTCCACTTT,CASRRDFNSPLHF
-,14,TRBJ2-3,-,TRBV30,TGTGCCTGGACAAAAAGGCTTTGGGAAGATACGCAGTATTTT,CAWTKRLWEDTQYF
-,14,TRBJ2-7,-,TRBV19,TGTGCCAGCTCTTTGTTGGGGGCCTCCTACGAGCAGTACTTC,CASSLLGASYEQYF
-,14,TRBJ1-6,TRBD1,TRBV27,TGTGCCAGCCGCCACAGGGGGATTAATTCACCCCTCCACTTT,CASRHRGINSPLHF
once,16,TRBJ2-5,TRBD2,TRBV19,TGTGCCAGTAGTATCCGGCTAGCGGGGGTGGGAGAGACCCAGTACTTC,CASSIRLAGVGETQYF
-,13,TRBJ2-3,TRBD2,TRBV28,TGTGCCAGCGACGGGGGGTACACAGATACGCAGTATTTT,CASDGGYTDTQYF
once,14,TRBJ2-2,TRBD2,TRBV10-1,TGCGCCATCCCGGGACTAGCGACCCCCGGGGAGCTGTTTTTT,CAIPGLATPGELFF
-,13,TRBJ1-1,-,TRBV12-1,TGTGCCAGCAGCTTAGTGGGGCACGTTGAAGCTTTCTTT,CASSLVGHVEAFF
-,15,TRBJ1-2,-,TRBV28,TGTGCCAGCAGTTTAGGGGACCCGACGGTCTATGGCTACACCTTC,CASSLGDPTVYGYTF
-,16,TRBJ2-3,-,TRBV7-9,TGTGCCAGCAGCTTAGCAGTCGCTGGGGGAACAGATACGCAGTATTTT,CASSLAVAGGTDTQYF
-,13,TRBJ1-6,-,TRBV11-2,TGTGCCAGCAGCTTAGATCGGGGCGCACCCCTCCACTTT,CASSLDRGAPLHF
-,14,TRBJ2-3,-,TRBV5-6,TGTGCCAGCAGCTTGGCTCCAGAGGTGGATACGCAGTATTTT,CASSLAPEVDTQYF
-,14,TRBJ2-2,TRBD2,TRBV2,TGTGCCACCGGACTAGCGGGGTTCGCCGGGGAGCTGTTTTTT,CATGLAGFAGELFF
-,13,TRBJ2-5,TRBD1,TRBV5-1,TGCGCCAGCAGCCAGGGGGCGAGGGAGACCCAGTACTTC,CASSQGARETQYF
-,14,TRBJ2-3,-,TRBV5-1,TGCGCCAGCAGCTTGGGAACAGCCGAAGATACGCAGTATTTT,CASSLGTAEDTQYF
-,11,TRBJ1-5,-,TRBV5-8,TGTGCCAGCAGCGCCGCGGGGCCCCAGCATTTT,CASSAAGPQHF
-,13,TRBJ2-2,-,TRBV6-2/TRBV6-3,TGTGCCAGCAGCCCGAGGACAGTCGGGGAGCTGTTTTTT,CASSPRTVGELFF
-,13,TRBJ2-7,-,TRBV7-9,TGTGCCAGCAGCTTAGACAGGTTAGGCGAGCAGTACTTC,CASSLDRLGEQYF
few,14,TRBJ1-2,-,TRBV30,TGTGCCTGGGACCGGGACTACCATAACTATGGCTACACCTTC,CAWDRDYHNYGYTF
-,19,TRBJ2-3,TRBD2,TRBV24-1,TGTGCCACCAGTGATTCAAGACTAGCGGGAGGACATCGCACAGATACGCAGTATTTT,CATSDSRLAGGHRTDTQYF
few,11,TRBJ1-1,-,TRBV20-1,TGCAGTGCTAGCTCCAACACTGAAGCTTTCTTT,CSASSNTEAFF
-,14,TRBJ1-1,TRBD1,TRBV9,TGTGCCAGCAGCGCTGGGGACAGCGAAACTGAAGCTTTCTTT,CASSAGDSETEAFF
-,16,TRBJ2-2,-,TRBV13,TGTGCCAGCAGCGCTCGACCACTCCCAAACACCGGGGAGCTGTTTTTT,CASSARPLPNTGELFF
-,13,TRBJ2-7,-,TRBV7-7,TGTGCCAGCAGCTTAGATGCGGGCTACGAGCAGTACTTC,CASSLDAGYEQYF
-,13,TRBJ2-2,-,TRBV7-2,TGTGCCAGCAACAAGGGACTCCTCCGAGAGCTGTTTTTT,CASNKGLLRELFF
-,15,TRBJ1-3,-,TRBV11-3,TGTGCCAGCAGCTTGCAGTTTAATACTGGAAACACCATATATTTT,CASSLQFNTGNTIYF
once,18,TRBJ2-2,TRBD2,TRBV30,TGTGCCTGGAGTGCCCCCGGACTAGCGGGAGGCCCACCCGGGGAGCTGTTTTTT,CAWSAPGLAGGPPGELFF
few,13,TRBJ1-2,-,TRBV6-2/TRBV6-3,TGTGCCAGCAGTTACTCGGCAGCAGATGGCTACACCTTC,CASSYSAADGYTF
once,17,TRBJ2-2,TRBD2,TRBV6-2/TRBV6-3,TGTGCCAGCAGTTATGGACTAGCGGGGACGAACACCGGGGAGCTGTTTTTT,CASSYGLAGTNTGELFF
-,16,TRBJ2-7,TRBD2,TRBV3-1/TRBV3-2,TGTGCCAGCAGCCCGACTAGCGGGAGGAGCTCCTACGAGCAGTACTTC,CASSPTSGRSSYEQYF
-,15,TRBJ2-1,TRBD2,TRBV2,TGTGCCAGTTCCCCGGGACTAGCGGCTGGGAATGAGCAGTTCTTC,CASSPGLAAGNEQFF
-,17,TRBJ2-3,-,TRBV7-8,TGTGCCAGCAGCCCAAGGTGGGGGACCGGGGGCACAGATACGCAGTATTTT,CASSPRWGTGGTDTQYF
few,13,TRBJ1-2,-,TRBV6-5,TGTGCCAGCAGCCCACAGGGACCCTATGGCTACACCTTC,CASSPQGPYGYTF
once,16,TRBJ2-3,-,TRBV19,TGTGCCAGTAGTATATTTCCCCGTGACTCAAGAGATACGCAGTATTTT,CASSIFPRDSRDTQYF
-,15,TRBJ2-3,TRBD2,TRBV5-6,TGTGCCAGCAGCTTAGGAGCGGGGGCCACAGATACGCAGTATTTT,CASSLGAGATDTQYF
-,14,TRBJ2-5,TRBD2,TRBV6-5,TGTGCCAGCAGTTACTGGGGGGGGCAAGAGACCCAGTACTTC,CASSYWGGQETQYF
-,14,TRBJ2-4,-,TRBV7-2,TGTGCCAGCAGCTTAGGTGGGGTGGGGGACATTCAGTACTTC,CASSLGGVGDIQYF
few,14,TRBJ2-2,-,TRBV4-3,TGCGCCAGCAGCCAAGATCGACAGCACGGGGAGCTGTTTTTT,CASSQDRQHGELFF
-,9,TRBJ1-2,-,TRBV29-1,TGCAGCGGGGGGGATGGCTACACCTTC,CSGGDGYTF